This T cell receptor beta chain was sequenced during a study of blood T cell repertoires in COVID-19. Measured with immunoSEQ multiplex PCR; TCRdb has only the in-frame clones, and not every one. The table records approximately 480,000 clones, about nine tenths of them present only once. The sequenced sample consisted of PBMCs or T cells enriched from blood (not recorded which). This receptor was taken from a woman younger than 30 who had recovered from COVID-19.

For the CDR3, the DNA is TGTGCCAGCAGCGTGACTAGCGAGGCCTACGAGCAGTACTTC. Its translation: CASSVTSEAYEQYF. The chain carries TRBV9 and TRBJ2-7; 8 nucleotides align to TRBD2. V gave up 2 bases and J gave up 2 bases; unmatched junction bases: 3. The CDR3 contains 14 residues. Germline-derived CDR1 and CDR2 are SGDLS and YYNGEE.